This T cell receptor (beta chain) derives from a study of Tregs in tolerant kidney transplant recipients. Study-wide points: Biological reproducibility was not directly addressed in this study. Nucleotide sequences could not be compared across some patients' samples due to primer changes. Donor-specific Treg expansion exceeded global Treg expansion in tolerant patients, suggesting antigen drive.

Assay: immunoSEQ multiplex PCR; the TCRdb copy retains only in-frame clones and omits some. The sample's table shows about 31,000 clones. In germline, CDR1 is KGHSH, CDR2 LQKENI. Trimming left V 6 bases short and J 3 bases short, with 11 bases between. The CDR3 has 13 amino acids. To note about this clone: Its specificity is unknown. The CDR3 extends 3 residues past the end of the read, so its final part is completed from the germline J gene.

Mixed chimerism was transient after nonmyeloablative marrow transplants from related graft donors. The input for sequencing was CD4+ T cells from blood (PBMCs), taken 24 months after the transplant. This TCR was sampled from a human patient who received a combined kidney and bone marrow transplant. Some of these T cells may belong to the graft donor. The chain joins TRBV18 to TRBJ2-5; maybe TRBD1 (6 bases). The CDR3 bases that were read are TGTGCCAGCTCTACTAGACAGGAAGAGACC. Its translation: CASSTRQEET. The entire CDR3 reads CASSTRQEETQYF.